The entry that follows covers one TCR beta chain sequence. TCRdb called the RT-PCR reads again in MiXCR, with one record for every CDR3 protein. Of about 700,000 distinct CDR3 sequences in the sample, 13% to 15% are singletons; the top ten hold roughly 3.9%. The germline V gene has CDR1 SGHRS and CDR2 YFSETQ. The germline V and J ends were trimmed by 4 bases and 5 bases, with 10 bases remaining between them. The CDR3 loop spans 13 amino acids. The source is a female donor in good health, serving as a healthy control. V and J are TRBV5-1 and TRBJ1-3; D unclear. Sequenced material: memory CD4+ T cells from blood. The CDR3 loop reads CASSEPDRNTIYF. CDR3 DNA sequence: TGCGCCAGCAGCGAACCCGACAGAAACACCATATATTTT.